This T cell receptor (beta chain) was found in a study of blood T cell repertoires in COVID-19. V was clipped by 4 bases and J by 6 bases, with 14 bases between them. The CDR3 is made up of 14 amino acids. Looked up from germline, CDR1 is SEHNR and CDR2 is FQNEAQ (reference sequence). Methods used by the authors: Researchers report that nucleated cell counts were estimated from reference gene primer amplification. Method: immunoSEQ multiplex PCR; TCRdb's copy keeps in-frame clones and lacks some. Clonal size and the V and J genes are those of that table, whereas D and trimming came from the DNA. The sample shows just under 20,000 clones, 87% of them seen only once.

The sequence was obtained from a human donor with active COVID-19. The donor label of this sample is uncertain. The chain recombines TRBV7-9 with TRBJ2-3; D is possibly TRBD2 (5 bases). The sample consisted of peripheral blood. In nucleotides, the CDR3 is TGTGCCAGCAGCTCCGGGGTTCTGGGCGATACGCAGTATTTT. Translation: CASSSGVLGDTQYF.